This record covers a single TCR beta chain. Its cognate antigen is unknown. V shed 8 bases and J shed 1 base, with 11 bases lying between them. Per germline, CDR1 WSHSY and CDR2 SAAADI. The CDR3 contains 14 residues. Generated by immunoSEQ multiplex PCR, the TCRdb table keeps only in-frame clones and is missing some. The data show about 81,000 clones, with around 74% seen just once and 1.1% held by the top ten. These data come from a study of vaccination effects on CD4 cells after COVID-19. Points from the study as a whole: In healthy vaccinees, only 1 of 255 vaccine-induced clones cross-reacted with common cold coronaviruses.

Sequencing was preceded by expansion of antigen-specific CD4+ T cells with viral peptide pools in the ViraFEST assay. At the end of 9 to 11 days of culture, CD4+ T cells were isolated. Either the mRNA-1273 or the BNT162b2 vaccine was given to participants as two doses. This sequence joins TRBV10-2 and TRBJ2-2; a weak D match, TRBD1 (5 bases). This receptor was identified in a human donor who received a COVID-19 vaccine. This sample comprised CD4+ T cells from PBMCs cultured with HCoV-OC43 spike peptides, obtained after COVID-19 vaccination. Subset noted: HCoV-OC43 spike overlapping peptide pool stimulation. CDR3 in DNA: TGCGCCAGCGGGTGGACATTGAACACCGGGGAGCTGTTTTTT. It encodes CASGWTLNTGELFF.